This TCR beta chain was recorded in a study of blood T cell repertoires in COVID-19. Across the whole study: T cells, B-cell-depleted T cells, or PBMCs supplied cDNA or gDNA.

Methods used by the authors: Amplification from reference gene primers served as the basis for estimated nucleated cell counts. Profiling relied on immunoSEQ multiplex PCR, and the TCRdb table lists in-frame clones only, not all of them. V and J calls and clone size are those listed in that table; D and trimming were worked out from the DNA. Of around 300,000 clones listed, 80% to 95% are singletons. Assignment of participants to cohorts was predicated upon participant-reported clinical history. Cohort 3 donors counted as recovered after two negative PCRs, clearance, or resolved symptoms. Material: PBMCs or T cells enriched from blood (not recorded which). This TCR was sampled from a woman aged 25 to 39 who had recovered from COVID-19.

CDR3 sequence reads: CAWSSGTSVAYEQYF. In DNA, the CDR3 is TGTGCCTGGAGTTCGGGGACTAGCGTTGCCTACGAGCAGTACTTC. The chain carries TRBV30 and TRBJ2-7; TRBD2 aligns across 10 bases. The junction had 6 bases not matched to a gene; V was cut back by 2 bases and J by 2 bases. Germline V gives CDR1 GTSNPN, CDR2 SVGIG (reference sequence). The CDR3 is made up of 15 amino acids.